The T cell receptor (beta chain) described here comes from a study of T cell changes during pregnancy in multiple sclerosis. After removal of 7 bases from V and 4 bases from J, the junction contained 7 bases not matched to a gene. CDR1 and CDR2 from the germline V gene are MNHEY and SMNVEV (reference sequence). CDR3 length equals 15 residues. Sequencing was performed with immunoSEQ multiplex PCR; in TCRdb, only in-frame clones are kept and a portion is missing. The top ten hold roughly 2.3% of the sample, which has over 55,000 clones, 92% seen once. This chain joins TRBV27 and TRBJ2-1; 10 nucleotides align to TRBD1. Here the sequenced sample was peripheral blood, taken in the first trimester of pregnancy. The TCR sequence derives from a female donor with multiple sclerosis, enrolled in a pregnancy study. CDR3 loop: CASKLGTGAYNEQFF. CDR3 DNA sequence: TGTGCCAGCAAACTCGGGACAGGGGCATACAATGAGCAGTTCTTC.